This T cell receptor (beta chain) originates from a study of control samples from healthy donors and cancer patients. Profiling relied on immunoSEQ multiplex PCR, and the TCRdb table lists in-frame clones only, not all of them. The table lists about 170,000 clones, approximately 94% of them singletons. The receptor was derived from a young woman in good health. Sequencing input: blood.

Here the CDR3 reads CASSYSNGGAGYTF. The CDR3 DNA reads TGTGCCAGCAGTTACTCAAATGGGGGCGCTGGCTACACCTTC. This rearrangement joins TRBV6-5 to TRBJ1-2; D perhaps matches TRBD1 (6 bases). The CDR3 consists of 14 residues. The germline V gene has CDR1 MNHEY and CDR2 SVGAGI. With 0 bases removed from V and 7 bases from J, the gap between germline ends came to 12 bases.